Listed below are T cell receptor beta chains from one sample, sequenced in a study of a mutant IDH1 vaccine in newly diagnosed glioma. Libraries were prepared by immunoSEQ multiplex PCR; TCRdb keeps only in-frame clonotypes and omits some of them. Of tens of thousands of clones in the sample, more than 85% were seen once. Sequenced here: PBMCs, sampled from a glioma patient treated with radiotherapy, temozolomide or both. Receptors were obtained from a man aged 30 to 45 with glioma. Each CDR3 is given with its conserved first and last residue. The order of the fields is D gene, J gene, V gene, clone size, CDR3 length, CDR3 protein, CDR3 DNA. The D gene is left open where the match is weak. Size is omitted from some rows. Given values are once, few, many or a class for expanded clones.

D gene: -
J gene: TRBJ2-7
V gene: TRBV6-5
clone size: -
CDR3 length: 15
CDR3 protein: CASRPGTLNSYEQYF
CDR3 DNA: TGTGCCAGCAGACCCGGGACACTGAACTCCTACGAGCAGTACTTC

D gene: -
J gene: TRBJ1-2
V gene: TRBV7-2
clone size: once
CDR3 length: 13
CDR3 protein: CASSLGQGYGYTF
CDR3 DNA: TGTGCCAGCAGCTTAGGGCAGGGCTATGGCTACACCTTC

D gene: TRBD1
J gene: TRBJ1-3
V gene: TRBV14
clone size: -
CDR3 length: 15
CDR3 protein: CASRETGPFFDTIYF
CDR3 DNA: TGTGCCAGCAGAGAGACAGGGCCGTTTTTCGACACCATATATTTT

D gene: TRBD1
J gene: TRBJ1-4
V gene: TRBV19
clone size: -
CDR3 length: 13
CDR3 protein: CASRDRGNEKLFF
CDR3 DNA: TGTGCCAGTCGGGACAGGGGTAATGAAAAACTGTTTTTT

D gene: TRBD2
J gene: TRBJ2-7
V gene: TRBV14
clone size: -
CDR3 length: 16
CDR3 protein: CASSQILAGNSYEQYF
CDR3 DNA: TGTGCCAGCAGCCAAATTCTAGCGGGCAACTCCTACGAGCAGTACTTC

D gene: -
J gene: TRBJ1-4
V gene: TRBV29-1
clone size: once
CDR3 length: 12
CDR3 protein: CSAPDTNEKLFF
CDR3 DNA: TGCAGCGCCCCGGACACGAATGAAAAACTGTTTTTT

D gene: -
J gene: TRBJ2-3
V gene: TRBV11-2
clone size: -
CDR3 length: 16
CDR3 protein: CASSGPWDGDTDTQYF
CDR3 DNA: TGTGCCAGCAGCGGTCCCTGGGACGGTGACACAGATACGCAGTATTTT

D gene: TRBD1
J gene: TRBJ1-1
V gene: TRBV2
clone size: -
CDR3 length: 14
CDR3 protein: CASSGQGARTEAFF
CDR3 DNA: TGTGCCAGCAGTGGCCAGGGGGCGCGAACTGAAGCTTTCTTT

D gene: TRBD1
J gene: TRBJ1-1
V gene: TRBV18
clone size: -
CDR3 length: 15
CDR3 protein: CASSNWDRRRTEAFF
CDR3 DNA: TGTGCCAGCTCCAACTGGGACAGAAGAAGGACTGAAGCTTTCTTT

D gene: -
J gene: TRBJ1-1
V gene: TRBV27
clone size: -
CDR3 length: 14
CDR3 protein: CASRSVGKNTEAFF
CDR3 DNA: TGTGCCAGCAGGAGCGTAGGGAAGAACACTGAAGCTTTCTTT

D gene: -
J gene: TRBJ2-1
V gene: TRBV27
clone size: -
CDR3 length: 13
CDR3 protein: CASSLSSYNEQFF
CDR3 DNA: TGTGCCAGCAGCCTCAGCTCCTACAATGAGCAGTTCTTC

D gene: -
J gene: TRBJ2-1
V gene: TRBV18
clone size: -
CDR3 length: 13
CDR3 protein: CASSPISPNEQFF
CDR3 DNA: TGTGCCAGCTCACCAATCTCCCCCAATGAGCAGTTCTTC

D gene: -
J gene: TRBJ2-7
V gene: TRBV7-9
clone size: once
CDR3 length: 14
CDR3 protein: CASSSGGSAAEQYF
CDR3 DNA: TGTGCCAGCAGCTCCGGCGGTTCGGCAGCCGAGCAGTACTTC

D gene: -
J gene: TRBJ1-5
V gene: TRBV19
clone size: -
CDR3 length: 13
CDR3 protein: CASTWSGNQPQHF
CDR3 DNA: TGTGCCAGTACTTGGTCCGGCAATCAGCCCCAGCATTTT

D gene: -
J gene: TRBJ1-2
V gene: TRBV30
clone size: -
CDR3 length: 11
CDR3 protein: CAWSITHGYTF
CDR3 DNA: TGTGCCTGGAGTATAACCCATGGCTACACCTTC

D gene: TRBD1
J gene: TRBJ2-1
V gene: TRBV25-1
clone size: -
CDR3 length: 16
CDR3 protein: CASSVLTGTAYNEQFF
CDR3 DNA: TGTGCCAGCAGTGTGTTAACCGGGACAGCATACAATGAGCAGTTCTTC

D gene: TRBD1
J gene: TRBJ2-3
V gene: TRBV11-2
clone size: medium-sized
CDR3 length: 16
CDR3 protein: CASSPRQGGSTDTQYF
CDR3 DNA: TGTGCCAGCAGCCCTCGACAGGGCGGGAGCACAGATACGCAGTATTTT

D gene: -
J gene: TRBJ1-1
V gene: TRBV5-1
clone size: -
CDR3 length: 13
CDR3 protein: CASSLGGDTEAFF
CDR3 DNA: TGCGCCAGCAGCTTGGGAGGGGACACTGAAGCTTTCTTT

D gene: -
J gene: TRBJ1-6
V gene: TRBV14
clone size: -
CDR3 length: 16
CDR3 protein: CASSQGVGSYNSPLHF
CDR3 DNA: TGTGCCAGCAGCCAAGGGGTGGGCTCCTATAATTCACCCCTCCACTTT

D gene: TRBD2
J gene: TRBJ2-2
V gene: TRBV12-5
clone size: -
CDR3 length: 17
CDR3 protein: CASGPDIAPGGPGELFF
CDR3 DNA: TGTGCTAGTGGTCCTGACATCGCTCCGGGGGGTCCCGGGGAGCTGTTTTTT

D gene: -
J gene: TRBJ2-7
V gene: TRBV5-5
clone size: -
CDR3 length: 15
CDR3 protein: CASSFGTDPPYEQYF
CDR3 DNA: TGTGCCAGCAGCTTCGGCACAGATCCCCCCTACGAGCAGTACTTC

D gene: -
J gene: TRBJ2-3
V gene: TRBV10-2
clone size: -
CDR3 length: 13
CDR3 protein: CASSGNHADTQYF
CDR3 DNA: TGCGCCAGCAGTGGGAACCACGCAGATACGCAGTATTTT

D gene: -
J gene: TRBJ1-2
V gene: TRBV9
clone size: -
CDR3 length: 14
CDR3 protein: CASSVVNIPGGYTF
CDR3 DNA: TGTGCCAGCAGCGTAGTGAATATCCCTGGGGGCTACACCTTC

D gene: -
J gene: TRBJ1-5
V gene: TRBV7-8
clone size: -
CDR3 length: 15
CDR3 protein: CASSLFDYSNQPQHF
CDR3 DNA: TGTGCCAGCAGCTTATTCGACTATAGCAATCAGCCCCAGCATTTT

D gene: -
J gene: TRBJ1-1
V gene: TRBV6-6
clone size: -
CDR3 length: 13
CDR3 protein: CASSSQIDGEAFF
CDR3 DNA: TGTGCCAGCAGTTCCCAGATTGACGGTGAAGCTTTCTTT

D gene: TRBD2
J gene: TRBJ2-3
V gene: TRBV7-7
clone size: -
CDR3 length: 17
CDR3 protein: CASSLNLAGASGDTQYF
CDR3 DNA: TGTGCCAGCAGCTTAAACTTAGCGGGAGCGTCTGGAGATACGCAGTATTTT

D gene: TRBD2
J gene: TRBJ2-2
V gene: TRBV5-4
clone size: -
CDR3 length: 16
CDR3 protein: CASSLGGRAYTGELFF
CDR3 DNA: TGTGCCAGCAGCTTGGGCGGGAGGGCGTACACCGGGGAGCTGTTTTTT

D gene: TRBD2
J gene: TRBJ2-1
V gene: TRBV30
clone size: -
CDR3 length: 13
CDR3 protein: CASLGGGPNEQFF
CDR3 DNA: TGTGCCTCCCTGGGGGGAGGGCCCAATGAGCAGTTCTTC

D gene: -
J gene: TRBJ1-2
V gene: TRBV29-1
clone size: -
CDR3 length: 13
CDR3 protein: CSVAGSSNYGYTF
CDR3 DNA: TGCAGCGTTGCAGGGTCGAGTAACTATGGCTACACCTTC

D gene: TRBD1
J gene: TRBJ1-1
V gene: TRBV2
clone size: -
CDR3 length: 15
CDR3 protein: CASSRTGTGGTEAFF
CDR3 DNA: TGTGCCAGCAGTCGTACCGGGACAGGGGGTACTGAAGCTTTCTTT

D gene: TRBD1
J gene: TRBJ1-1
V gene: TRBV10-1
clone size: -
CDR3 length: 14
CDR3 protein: CASREQGGDTEAFF
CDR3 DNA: TGCGCCAGCAGGGAACAGGGGGGAGACACTGAAGCTTTCTTT

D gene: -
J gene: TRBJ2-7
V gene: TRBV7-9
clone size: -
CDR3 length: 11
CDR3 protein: CASSSLYEQYF
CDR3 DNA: TGTGCCAGCAGCTCACTTTACGAGCAGTACTTC

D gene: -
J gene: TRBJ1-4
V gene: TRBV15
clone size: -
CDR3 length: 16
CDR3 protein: CATSSSSRLANEKLFF
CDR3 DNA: TGTGCCACCAGTAGCTCATCCCGCCTCGCTAATGAAAAACTGTTTTTT

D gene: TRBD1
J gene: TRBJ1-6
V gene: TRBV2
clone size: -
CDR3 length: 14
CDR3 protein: CASSGTGKTSPLHF
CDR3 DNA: TGTGCCAGCAGCGGGACAGGGAAAACTTCACCCCTCCACTTT

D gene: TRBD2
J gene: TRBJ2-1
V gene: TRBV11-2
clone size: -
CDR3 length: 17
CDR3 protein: CASSLYRGLTSYNEQFF
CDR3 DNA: TGTGCCAGCAGCTTATATAGGGGACTAACCTCCTACAATGAGCAGTTCTTC

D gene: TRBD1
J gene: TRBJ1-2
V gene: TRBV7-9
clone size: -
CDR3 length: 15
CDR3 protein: CASSLAPQGAGGYTF
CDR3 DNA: TGTGCCAGCAGCTTAGCGCCACAGGGGGCTGGGGGCTACACCTTC

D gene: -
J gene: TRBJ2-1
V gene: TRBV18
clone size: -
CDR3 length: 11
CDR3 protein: CASSPQGQQFF
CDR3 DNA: TGTGCCAGCTCACCTCAGGGTCAGCAGTTCTTC

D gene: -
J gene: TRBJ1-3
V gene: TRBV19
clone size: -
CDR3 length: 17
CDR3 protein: CASTPWRFSNSGNTIYF
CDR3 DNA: TGTGCCAGTACCCCCTGGAGGTTCAGTAACTCTGGAAACACCATATATTTT

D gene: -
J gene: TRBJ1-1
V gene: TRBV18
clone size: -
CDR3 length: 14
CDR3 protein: CASSPAVGFTEAFF
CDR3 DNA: TGTGCCAGCTCCCCTGCGGTTGGTTTCACTGAAGCTTTCTTT

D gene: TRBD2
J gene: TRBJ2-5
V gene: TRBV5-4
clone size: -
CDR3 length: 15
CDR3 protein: CASSLGAGGDETQYF
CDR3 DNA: TGTGCCAGCAGCTTGGGGGCGGGAGGCGACGAGACCCAGTACTTC

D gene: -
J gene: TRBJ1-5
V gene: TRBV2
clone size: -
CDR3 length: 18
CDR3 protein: CASSDPRGERVGDQPQHF
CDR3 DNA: TGTGCCAGCAGTGACCCTAGGGGGGAACGGGTCGGCGATCAGCCCCAGCATTTT

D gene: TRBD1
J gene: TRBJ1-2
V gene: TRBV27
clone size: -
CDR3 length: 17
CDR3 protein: CASSPRGNSLLFYGYTF
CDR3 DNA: TGTGCCAGCAGTCCCAGGGGGAACTCCCTACTATTCTATGGCTACACCTTC

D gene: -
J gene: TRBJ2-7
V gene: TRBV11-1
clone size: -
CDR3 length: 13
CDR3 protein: CASKASASYEQYF
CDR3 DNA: TGTGCCAGCAAGGCTAGCGCCTCCTACGAGCAGTACTTC

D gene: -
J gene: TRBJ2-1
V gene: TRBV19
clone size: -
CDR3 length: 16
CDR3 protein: CASSGSEGRSYNEQFF
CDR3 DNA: TGTGCCAGTAGTGGATCCGAGGGCCGGTCCTACAATGAGCAGTTCTTC

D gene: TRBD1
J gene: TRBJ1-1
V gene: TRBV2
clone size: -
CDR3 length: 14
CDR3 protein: CASSGDRGITEAFF
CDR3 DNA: TGTGCCAGCAGTGGGGACAGGGGAATTACTGAAGCTTTCTTT

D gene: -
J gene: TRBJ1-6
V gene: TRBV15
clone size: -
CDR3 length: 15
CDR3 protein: CATSRVLGSHSPLHF
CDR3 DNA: TGTGCCACCAGCAGAGTGTTGGGGTCCCATTCACCCCTCCACTTT

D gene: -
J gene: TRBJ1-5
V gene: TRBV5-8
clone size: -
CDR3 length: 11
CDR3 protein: CASSLVQPQHF
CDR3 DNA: TGTGCCAGCAGCTTGGTTCAGCCCCAGCATTTT

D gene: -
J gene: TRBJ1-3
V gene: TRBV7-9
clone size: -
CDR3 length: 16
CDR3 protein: CASSPTTGWSGNTIYF
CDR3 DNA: TGTGCCAGCAGCCCAACCACAGGGTGGTCTGGAAACACCATATATTTT

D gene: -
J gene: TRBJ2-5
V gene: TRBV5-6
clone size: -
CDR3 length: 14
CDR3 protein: CASSSHPLWETQYF
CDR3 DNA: TGTGCCAGCAGCTCACACCCCTTATGGGAGACCCAGTACTTC

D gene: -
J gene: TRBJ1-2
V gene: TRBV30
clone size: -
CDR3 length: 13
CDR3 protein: CAWSVRGNYGYTF
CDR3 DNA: TGTGCCTGGAGTGTACGAGGGAACTATGGCTACACCTTC

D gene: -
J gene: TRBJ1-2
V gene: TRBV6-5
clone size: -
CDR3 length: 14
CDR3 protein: CASSYVGELYGYTF
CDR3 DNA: TGTGCCAGCAGTTACGTCGGGGAACTCTATGGCTACACCTTC